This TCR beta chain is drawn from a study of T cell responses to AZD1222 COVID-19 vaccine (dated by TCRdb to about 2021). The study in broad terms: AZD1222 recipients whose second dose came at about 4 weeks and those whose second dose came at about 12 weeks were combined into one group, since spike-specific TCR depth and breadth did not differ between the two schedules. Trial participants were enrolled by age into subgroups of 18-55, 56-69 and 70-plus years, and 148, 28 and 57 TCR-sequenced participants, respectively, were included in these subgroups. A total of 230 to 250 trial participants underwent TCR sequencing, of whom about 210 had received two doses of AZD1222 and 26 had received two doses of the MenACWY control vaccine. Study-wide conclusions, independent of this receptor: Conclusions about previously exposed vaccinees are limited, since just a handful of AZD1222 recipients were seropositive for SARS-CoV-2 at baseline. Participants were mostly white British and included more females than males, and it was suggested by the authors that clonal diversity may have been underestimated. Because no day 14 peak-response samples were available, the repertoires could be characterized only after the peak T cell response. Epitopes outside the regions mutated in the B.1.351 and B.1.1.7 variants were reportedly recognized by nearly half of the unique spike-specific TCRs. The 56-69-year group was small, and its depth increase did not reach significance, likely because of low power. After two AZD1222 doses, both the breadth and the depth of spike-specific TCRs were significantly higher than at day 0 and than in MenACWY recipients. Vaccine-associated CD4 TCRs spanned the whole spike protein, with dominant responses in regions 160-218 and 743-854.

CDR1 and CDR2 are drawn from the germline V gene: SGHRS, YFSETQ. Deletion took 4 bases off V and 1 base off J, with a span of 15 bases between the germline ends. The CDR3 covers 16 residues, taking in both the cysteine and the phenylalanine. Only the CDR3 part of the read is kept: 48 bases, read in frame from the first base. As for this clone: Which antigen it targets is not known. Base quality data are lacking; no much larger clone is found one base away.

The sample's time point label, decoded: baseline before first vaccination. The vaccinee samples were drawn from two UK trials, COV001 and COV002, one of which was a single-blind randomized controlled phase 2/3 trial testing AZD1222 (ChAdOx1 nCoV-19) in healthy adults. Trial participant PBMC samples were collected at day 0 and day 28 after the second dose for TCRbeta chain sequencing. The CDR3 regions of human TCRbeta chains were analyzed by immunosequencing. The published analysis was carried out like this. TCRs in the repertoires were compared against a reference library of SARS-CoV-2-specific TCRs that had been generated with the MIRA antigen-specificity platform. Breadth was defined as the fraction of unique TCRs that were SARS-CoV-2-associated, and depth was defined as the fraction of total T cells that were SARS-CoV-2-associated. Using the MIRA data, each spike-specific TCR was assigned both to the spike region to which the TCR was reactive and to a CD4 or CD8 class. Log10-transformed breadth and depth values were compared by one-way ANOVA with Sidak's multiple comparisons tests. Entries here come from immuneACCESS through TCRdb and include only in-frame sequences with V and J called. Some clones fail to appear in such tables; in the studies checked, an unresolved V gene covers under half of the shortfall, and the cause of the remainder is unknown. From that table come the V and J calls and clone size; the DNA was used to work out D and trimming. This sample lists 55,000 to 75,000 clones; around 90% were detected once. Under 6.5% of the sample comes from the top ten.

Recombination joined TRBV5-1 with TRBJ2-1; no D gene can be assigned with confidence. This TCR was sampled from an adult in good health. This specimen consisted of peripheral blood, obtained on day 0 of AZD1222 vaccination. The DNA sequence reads TGCGCCAGCAGCGTAACCCCCGGTTCTTCCTACAATGAGCAGTTCTTC. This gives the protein CASSVTPGSSYNEQFF.